The sequence of this T cell receptor (beta chain) was determined in a study of radiotherapy plus CTLA-4 blockade in lung cancer. Study-wide background: Objective responses occurred in 18% of patients; around 28% had disease control. Findings and caveats of the study: Clones of tumor-derived TCRs expanded in blood after radiotherapy plus ipilimumab. Best predicting response, reportedly, were early blood T cell clone dynamics, with interferon-beta.

The protocol was immunoSEQ multiplex PCR, while the TCRdb copy is restricted to in-frame clones and leaves out a portion. The profile covers 45,000 to 55,000 clones, with less than 90% appearing a single time and less than 20% taken by the ten largest. Patients had chemo-refractory metastatic non-small-cell lung cancer and received focal radiation plus CTLA-4 blockade that used ipilimumab. In germline, CDR1 is SGHVS, CDR2 FNYEAQ. There are 16 residues in the CDR3. V was pared by 2 bases and J by 2 bases, with 6 bases of the junction left unmatched. Notes on this clone: The antigen remains undetermined.

This receptor was obtained from a human donor with non-small cell lung cancer that progressed on radiotherapy plus ipilimumab. Some clones in this sample may be carry-over from other donors' samples. The chain uses TRBV7-6 and TRBJ2-5; 9 positions agree with TRBD2. Sequenced here: peripheral blood, sampled from a patient treated with radiotherapy plus ipilimumab. Written as DNA, the CDR3 is TGTGCCAGCAGCTTAAGCGGGGGGCTCTCTCAAGAGACCCAGTACTTC. Translating gives CASSLSGGLSQETQYF.